This is a list of T cell receptor beta chains from one sample in a study of control samples from healthy donors and cancer patients. Sequenced by immunoSEQ multiplex PCR; TCRdb stores in-frame clones only, minus some. The sample records about 150,000 clones, approximately 91% being singletons. Sample: blood. These receptors all stem from a woman aged 35 to 49 in good health. Both conserved end residues are part of each CDR3. Size is stated for part of the rows, as once, few or many counts, or as a class when the clone is expanded.

abundance	v_gene	j_gene	CDR3aa
NA	TRBV27	TRBJ1-6	CASSPIDNSPLHF
NA	TRBV27	TRBJ1-2	CASSLAGNPDYGYTF
NA	TRBV6-5	TRBJ2-7	CASSLGYYEQYF
NA	TRBV11-2	TRBJ2-1	CASSPGTHNEQFF
NA	TRBV19	TRBJ2-3	CASSMDSRRDTQYF
NA	TRBV9	TRBJ1-3	CASSARQGSSGNTIYF
NA	TRBV6-5	TRBJ1-4	CASRRGQNEKLFF
many	TRBV3-1/TRBV3-2	TRBJ2-1	CASSQGSGGNNEQFF
once	TRBV7-6	TRBJ1-6	CASSSAGGERISPLHF
NA	TRBV7-9	TRBJ2-5	CASSFQGQETQYF
NA	TRBV10-3	TRBJ1-1	CAISENSYAEAFF
once	TRBV5-1	TRBJ1-1	CASSLEALGVVYTEAFF
NA	TRBV4-1	TRBJ1-1	CASSQLVGMTGAFF
NA	TRBV7-2	TRBJ2-3	CASSYQLTDTQYF
NA	TRBV19	TRBJ2-7	CASSIEGGGAYEQYF
NA	TRBV7-9	TRBJ2-3	CASSHRDQSTDTQYF
NA	TRBV5-4	TRBJ2-7	CASSRGQEAFYEQYF
NA	TRBV5-5	TRBJ1-5	CASRPEWYSNQPQHF
NA	TRBV7-9	TRBJ1-4	CASSFGGRREEKLFF
NA	TRBV6-4	TRBJ1-4	CASSVPRGSEKLFF
NA	TRBV10-2	TRBJ1-2	CASSESGTGVPYGYTF
NA	TRBV5-1	TRBJ1-2	CASSLNSGSSRGYTF
NA	TRBV10-2	TRBJ1-6	CASSAVGADSPLHF
NA	TRBV18	TRBJ1-1	CASSPQMKTGAEAFF
NA	TRBV12-3/TRBV12-4	TRBJ1-2	CASSWTVNYGYTF
once	TRBV6-2/TRBV6-3	TRBJ2-7	CASSNRVVRSYEQYF
NA	TRBV14	TRBJ2-7	CASTLMEGNFYEQYF
few	TRBV7-8	TRBJ1-5	CASSWEGASQPQHF
few	TRBV19	TRBJ2-2	CASSLQFPQGTGELFF
NA	TRBV10-3	TRBJ2-7	CAISETGVEQYF
NA	TRBV6-5	TRBJ1-4	CASTSNEKLFF
NA	TRBV11-2	TRBJ1-1	CASSLDRDEAFF
NA	TRBV5-1	TRBJ2-5	CASSLVETQYF
few	TRBV7-3	TRBJ2-2	CASSLQGGGGPGELFF
NA	TRBV23-1	TRBJ2-5	CASSQPTWWSGAQGPKETQYF
once	TRBV25-1	TRBJ2-7	CASSPGTGRPYEQYF
NA	TRBV7-9	TRBJ1-4	CASSFPRTGVETNEKLFF
NA	TRBV21-1	TRBJ2-1	CASSKVCASYNEQFF
NA	TRBV6-6	TRBJ1-4	CASSRYEAGRNEKLFF
NA	TRBV12-3/TRBV12-4	TRBJ1-1	CASSLYGDTEAFF
NA	TRBV7-9	TRBJ2-7	CASSFPDSNFYEQYF
NA	TRBV5-1	TRBJ2-7	CASRTEAVSYEQYF
NA	TRBV19	TRBJ1-2	CASRNTGGHGYTF
NA	TRBV12-3/TRBV12-4	TRBJ2-7	CASSSLYEQYF